The entry that follows covers one T cell receptor beta chain sequence. The antigen remains undetermined. The sample originates from a study of T cell responses to AZD1222 COVID-19 vaccine. Study-level findings and limits: Baseline seropositives among AZD1222 recipients totaled only five or six.

Repertoires were generated with immunoSEQ multiplex PCR, while TCRdb's copy carries only in-frame clones and drops some. The data contain under 80,000 clones, around four fifths of them seen just once; the ten biggest clones take up 21%. CDR1 is GTSNPN, CDR2 SVGIG, per germline (reference sequence). Germline trimming cut 2 bases from V and 0 bases from J; bases unmatched to any gene: 6. This CDR3 contains 16 residues. The chain carries TRBV30 and TRBJ2-3, with 9 positions matching TRBD2. The sequences come from peripheral blood, collected on day 0 of AZD1222 vaccination. This TCR was sampled from an adult in good health. The CDR3 sequence is CAWSKGLAGSTDTQYF. CDR3 coding DNA: TGTGCCTGGAGTAAGGGGCTAGCGGGAAGCACAGATACGCAGTATTTT.